This paragraph reports one TCR beta chain. This specimen comes from a study of CD8+CD57+ T cells in acquired aplastic anemia. The CDR3 length is 16 residues. Germline assignment: CDR1 SGHAT and CDR2 FQDESV (reference sequence). Trimming removed 4 bases from V and 0 bases from J, with 15 bases in between. Using genomic DNA as the template, TCR beta VDJ and CDR3 profiling was carried out. TCRdb itself ran the reads through MiXCR, one entry per CDR3 protein. The sample contains about 68,000 distinct CDR3 sequences, approximately 50% of which appear only once. This clonotype was sampled from a human donor in good health, serving as a control. Sequenced sample: sorted CD4+, CD8+, or CD8+CD57+ T cells (not recorded which) from PBMCs. The chain joins TRBV11-1 to TRBJ1-1; D is possibly TRBD1 (5 bases). CDR3 sequence: CASSSRGGPMNTEAFF. DNA of the CDR3: TGTGCCAGCAGCTCCCGGGGCGGGCCGATGAACACTGAAGCTTTCTTT.